This TCR beta chain was observed in a study of blood T cell repertoires in COVID-19 (dated by TCRdb to 2019 to 2021). In terms of the full investigation: The collaborator samples originated in the United States, Italy and Spain and spanned the acute and convalescent phases of COVID-19. HLA class I and class II types, where available, came from metadata supplied by the sample provider rather than from assay-based typing. The repertoires were released in a freely available public database meant as a resource for research on the immune response to SARS-CoV-2. Samples were obtained from the ongoing ImmuneRACE study (first 160 participants) and from over a thousand subjects provided by 6 global collaborators. Subjects who had been exposed to COVID-19, were actively infected with it, or had recovered from it provided the deeply sampled blood TCRbeta repertoires that made up the dataset. Sample metadata almost always included a de-identified subject ID, COVID-19 status, age in years and sex. The material from the prospective study consisted of cDNA or gDNA derived from T cells, B-cell-depleted T cells, or PBMCs.

Participants in the prospective study were enrolled through a virtual design, were aged about 18 to 90 years, and lived in roughly 25 United States geographic areas. To assign participants to cohorts, the prospective study relied on clinical history that participants themselves reported in a screening survey and a study questionnaire. In the prospective study, mobile phlebotomists collected whole blood, serum and a nasopharyngeal or oropharyngeal swab from each participant. Additional blood draws and questionnaires over an approximately two-month period could optionally be provided by prospective study participants. Blood samples from the prospective study were shipped frozen or at room temperature prior to DNA extraction. Regarding this clone: There is no known antigen for this receptor. One base away there is no much larger clone; base qualities are not given.

The immunoSEQ Assay, a bias-controlled multiplex PCR, was used to amplify TCRbeta CDR3 regions from genomic DNA. As for the original processing: Nucleated cell counts per sample were estimated from amplification of reference gene primers within the assay. Sequence reads were collapsed and filtered to measure the absolute abundance of every unique TCRbeta CDR3 rearrangement. Productive Simpson clonality was computed per sample as the square root of Simpson's diversity index over productive rearrangements. The table comes from immuneACCESS by way of TCRdb, which keeps in-frame sequences with V and J called. Part of the clones is missing from these tables; in studies checked, under half for an unresolved V gene and the rest for unknown reasons. V, J and clone size derive from that table, while D and trimming were established from the DNA sequence. This sample has about 140,000 clones in its table, and almost 85% of those were observed once. The ten largest clones add up to approximately 3.6% of the sample.

Overall study outcomes, separate from this receptor: How much clinical and demographic metadata was included differed by source and by participant, and the metadata was provided uncurated.

The sequence came from a woman between 50 and 59 years old with acute COVID-19. The material sequenced was PBMCs or T cells enriched from blood (not recorded which).

The sequenced DNA: TGTGCCAGCTCACCACAAGGGGCAGGGTCCTACAATGAGCAGTTCTTC. Its coded protein is CASSPQGAGSYNEQFF. The sequence is built from TRBV18 and TRBJ2-1, with a tentative D gene TRBD1 over 5 matching bases. The CDR3 sequence holds 16 residues, the cysteine and phenylalanine included. Only the CDR3 portion is preserved as DNA: 48 bases, with reading frame beginning at the first base. Trimming at the junction amounts to 1 base on V and 1 base on J, and the germline ends lie 11 bases apart. From the germline V gene, CDR1 is KGHSH and CDR2 is LQKENI.